One and the same sample provided the 26 T cell receptor beta chains below, sequenced in a study of regulatory T cells after allogeneic stem cell transplantation. SMARTer RACE cDNA synthesis from RNA preceded amplification of the TCR beta CDR3 region. Via MiXCR, TCRdb re-called the 5' RACE reads, giving one row per CDR3 protein. The sample yields roughly 4,700 distinct CDR3 sequences, around 95% seen once. The sample was sorted CD4+ T cells from blood (whether regulatory or conventional is not recorded), taken 30 days after allogeneic stem cell transplant. These receptors all come from a human patient who had an allogeneic stem cell transplant, so the T cells may come from the graft donor.

This chain uses TRBV3-1 with TRBJ2-5; D ambiguous. V lost 5 bases to trimming and J lost 1 base, with 8 bases between them. CDR3 length equals 13 residues. Germline-derived CDR1 and CDR2 are LGHDT and YNNKEL (reference sequence). The CDR3 coding sequence is TGTGCCAGCAGCTGGGGAACCCAAGAGACCCAGTACTTC. Translation gives CASSWGTQETQYF.

Worth noting for this clonotype: One end of the junction fails to match germline, which may point to a read error. The CDR3 sequence: CASSTRDGQEAQYF. The DNA of the CDR3 is TGTGCCAGCAGTACGCGGGACGGACAAGAGGCCCAGTACTTC. V and J are TRBV6-5 and TRBJ2-5; tentatively, D is TRBD2 (6 bases). The CDR3 is 14 residues long. The germline V gene encodes CDR1 MNHEY and CDR2 SVGAGI.

Points on this clonotype: Its ends do not fully match the called genes, so a read error is possible. The rearrangement joins TRBV5-1 to TRBJ1-2; 7 positions agree with TRBD1. CDR3 length: 14 amino acids. In germline, CDR1 is SGHRS, CDR2 YFSETQ. The CDR3 here is CPSTWQGGNYGYTF. CDR3 coding DNA: TGTCCCAGCACCTGGCAGGGGGGGAACTATGGCTACACCTTC.

CDR3 DNA sequence: TGCAGCGTGACCCCCGGGACAGGAGGCGCATACAATGAGCAGTTCTTC. Encoded protein: CSVTPGTGGAYNEQFF. The chain couples TRBV29-1 to TRBJ2-1; 8 nucleotides agree with TRBD1. This CDR3 is built from 16 residues. Germline loops: CDR1 SQVTM, CDR2 ANQGSEA. The V gene end was trimmed by 6 bases and the J gene end by 4 bases; junction bases not matched to a gene: 14.

Remarks on this clonotype: One junction end disagrees with the germline gene, perhaps due to a read error. DNA for the CDR3: TGCGCCAGCAGCTTAGGAGGGGACGAGGACGATGACTTCTCTTTT. This encodes CASSLGGDEDDDFSF. This rearrangement joins TRBV4-1 to TRBJ2-2, with D perhaps matching TRBD2 (6 bases). CDR3 length: 15 amino acids. Germline loops: CDR1 MGHRA, CDR2 YSYEKL.

As to this clonotype: Without the conserved terminal phenylalanine or tryptophan, this CDR3 likely stems from a read error. This rearrangement joins TRBV20-1 to TRBJ1-1; D is undetermined. Trimming cost V 4 bases and J 3 bases, with 12 bases left between them. The CDR3 covers 13 residues. Germline CDR1 reads DFQATT; CDR2 reads SNEGSKA (reference sequence). The CDR3 region is CSAIKGGYTEAFV. In nucleotides, the CDR3 is TGCAGTGCTATAAAAGGCGGGTACACTGAAGCTTTCGTT.

Notes on this clonotype: At one boundary the junction diverges from the germline segment, which might be a read error. The V gene is TRBV5-1, the J gene TRBJ2-7; D is tentatively TRBD1 or TRBD2 (5 bases each). The CDR3 sequence is 16 residues long. CDR1 is SGHRS, CDR2 YFSETQ, per germline. The CDR3 nucleotides read TGCGCCAGCAGCCGACCCGGCAGGGCAGGGACCTACGAACAGTACTTC. As protein: CASSRPGRAGTYEQYF.

For this clonotype: Because it lacks the conserved phenylalanine or tryptophan at the end, this CDR3 is likely a read error. It is unclear where the CDR3 begins or ends on the DNA, so no DNA is shown, and the CDR3 is as TCRdb lists it. The chain joins TRBV20-1 to TRBJ1-1. CDR1 is DFQATT, CDR2 SNEGSKA, per germline (reference sequence). The CDR3 is 13 amino acids long, termini counted. The CDR3 loop is CSARPHEKDEAIL.

With regard to this clonotype: In this CDR3 the conserved last residue, phenylalanine or tryptophan, is missing, so a read error is likely. The DNA is omitted, as the CDR3 cannot be located on it reliably, and the CDR3 follows TCRdb's listing. The chain recombines TRBV29-1 with TRBJ1-2; TRBD1 was called by the table and not checked on the DNA. Looked up from germline, CDR1 is SQVTM and CDR2 is ANQGSEA. The CDR3 is 13 amino acids in total, end residues counted. This CDR3 reads CSGYGGPGAGYTC.

Concerning this clonotype: This CDR3 fails to terminate in the conserved phenylalanine or tryptophan, so it likely reflects a read error. The chain has TRBV6-2 or TRBV6-3 and TRBJ1-1; 7 bases fit TRBD1. CDR3 size: 14 residues. The germline CDR1 and CDR2 sequences are MNHEY and SVGEGT. The CDR3 nucleotides read TGTGCCAGCAGTCTGACAGGGATGAACACCGAAGCTTTCCTT. Encoded protein: CASSLTGMNTEAFL.

With respect to this clonotype: A read error may produce the germline difference seen at one junction end. The chain carries TRBV19 and TRBJ2-7, with D uncertain. CDR1 LNHDA and CDR2 SQIVND come from the germline V gene (reference sequence). The CDR3 spans 13 residues. CDR3 in amino acids: CASRIGTTYEQYF. CDR3 nucleotide sequence: TGTGCCAGTAGGATAGGTACCACCTACGAGCAGTACTTC.

Note on this clonotype: Mismatch with germline at one junction end may stem from a read error. The chain has TRBV20-1 and TRBJ2-5; TRBD2 is a possible D gene (6 bases). Per the germline V gene, CDR1 is DFQATT and CDR2 is SNEGSKA (reference sequence). The CDR3 runs to 15 residues. The CDR3 coding sequence is TGCAGTGCCTCTCCTAGTAGCGGCGACCAAGATACCCAGTACTTC. Translated: CSASPSSGDQDTQYF.

This clonotype was seen just once. The chain combines TRBV5-1 with TRBJ2-7, with 8 bases identical to TRBD2. Per germline, CDR1 SGHRS and CDR2 YFSETQ. CDR3 length: 15 amino acids. V lost 1 base to trimming and J lost 3 bases; unmatched junction nucleotides: 6. CDR3 nucleotide sequence: TGCGCCAGCAGCTTGAATGCGGGAGGCGTCTACGAGCAGTACTTC. Translated: CASSLNAGGVYEQYF. Filled out from reference TRBV5-1 and TRBJ2-7, the complete variable domain reads KAGVTQTPRYLIKTRGQQVTLSCSPISGHRSVSWYQQTPGQGLQFLFEYFSETQRNKGNFPGRFSGRQFSNSRSEMNVSTLELGDSALYLCASSLNAGGVYEQYFGPGTRLTVT.

In regard to this clonotype: One end of the junction fails to match germline, which may point to a read error. The rearrangement uses TRBV5-1 and TRBJ2-7, with TRBD2 matching 7 bases. This CDR3 is 15 amino acids long. The germline CDR1 and CDR2 sequences are SGHRS and YFSETQ. The CDR3 bases are TGCGCCAGCAGCTTGCGAGCGGGGTACATGTACGAGCAGTGCTTC. This sequence encodes CASSLRAGYMYEQCF.

Notes on this clonotype: The final CDR3 position lacks the conserved phenylalanine or tryptophan, pointing to a likely read error. Because the CDR3's place on the DNA is in doubt, the DNA is left out and the CDR3 is given as listed by TCRdb. The chain's CDR3 is CSARDPAGEGDTKYL. The V and J genes are TRBV20-1 and TRBJ2-3; the DNA was not used to check the table's D call, TRBD2. The CDR3 comprises 15 residues, both ends counted. From germline, CDR1 is DFQATT and CDR2 SNEGSKA (reference sequence).

CDR3 residues: CASSRVDSDETQYF. The CDR3 DNA sequence: TGTGCCAGCAGCAGGGTCGACAGTGACGAGACCCAGTACTTC. The rearrangement uses TRBV5-4 and TRBJ2-5; D may be TRBD1 (5 bases). Germline CDR1 SGHNT, CDR2 YYREEE (reference sequence). Deletions cut 4 bases from V and 5 bases from J, with 15 bases between. The CDR3 has 14 amino acids.

This chain uses TRBV5-1 with TRBJ1-2, with a possible D match to TRBD1 (6 bases). This CDR3 contains 15 residues. Germline CDR1 SGHRS, CDR2 YFSETQ. The V end was cut by 1 base, the J end by 13 bases, with 23 bases between. Here the CDR3 DNA reads TGCGCCAGCAGCTTGAGGGGGGACACTGATTATGACTCCACCTTC. Residues: CASSLRGDTDYDSTF.

A remark on this clonotype: A read error is likely, as this CDR3 ends without the conserved phenylalanine or tryptophan. V is TRBV27 and J is TRBJ1-2; D is unclear. CDR1 and CDR2 (germline): MNHEY, SMNVEV (reference sequence). This CDR3 comprises 16 residues. CDR3 coding DNA: TGTGCCAGCGGTTTTCGGATACCCACTATCTCAAGTGGCTACACCATC. Translating gives CASGFRIPTISSGYTI.

This clonotype was found once. Lacking the conserved final phenylalanine or tryptophan, this CDR3 likely reflects a read error. No DNA is shown, since the ends of the CDR3 on it are uncertain; the CDR3 is the one TCRdb lists. The chain is built from TRBV6-2 or TRBV6-3 and TRBJ1-1; TRBD1 is taken as the D call from the table, unchecked against the DNA. CDR1 is MNHEY and CDR2 is SVGEGT in the germline V gene. With termini counted, the CDR3 has 14 amino acids. CDR3 region: CASSLTGMNTEAYY.

Details on this clonotype: Mismatch with germline at one junction end may stem from a read error. This chain connects TRBV5-1 to TRBJ2-7; either TRBD1 or TRBD2 may fit D (6 bases each). CDR3 length: 16 residues. The germline V gene encodes CDR1 SGHRS and CDR2 YFSETQ. The CDR3 sequence: CASHPGTGGDNYEQCF. In DNA, the CDR3 is TGCGCCAGTCATCCTGGGACTGGCGGGGACAACTACGAGCAGTGCTTC.

With regard to this clonotype: At one end, the junction sequence differs from germline, possibly due to a read error. The rearrangement joins TRBV5-8 to TRBJ1-5; D not resolved. This CDR3 region has 15 residues. CDR1 is SGHTS, CDR2 YDEGEE, per germline. Here the CDR3 DNA reads TGCGCCAGCAGCTTGCGCCGTACCAGCTATCAGCAGCAGCATTTC. Its translation is CASSLRRTSYQQQHF.

Concerning this clonotype: The CDR3 carries no conserved terminal phenylalanine or tryptophan, so it likely arises from a read error. The V and J genes are TRBV5-1 and TRBJ2-7; D perhaps matches TRBD1 (6 bases). The CDR3 has 16 amino acids. Germline CDR1 SGHRS, CDR2 YFSETQ. Here the CDR3 reads CGSHHGARGNNYEQYL. The CDR3 nucleotides read TGCGGCAGTCATCATGGTGCTAGGGGGAACAACTACGAGCAGTACTTA.

About this clonotype: The CDR3 does not end in the conserved phenylalanine or tryptophan, so this is likely a read error. The DNA is left out, because the CDR3 cannot be placed on it with certainty; the CDR3 is given as TCRdb lists it. V is TRBV5-1 and J is TRBJ1-2; the D segment call TRBD1 is taken from the table without a DNA check. The CDR3 is 14 residues long, ends included. Germline values: CDR1 SGHRS, CDR2 YFSETQ. Here the CDR3 reads CASSVLGGSYGGTY.

Only one count was recorded for this clonotype. One end of the junction does not line up with germline, which may come from a read error. The chain is built from TRBV20-1 and TRBJ2-3, with D possibly being TRBD2 (6 bases). This CDR3 comprises 15 residues. Germline V gives CDR1 DFQATT, CDR2 SNEGSKA (reference sequence). CDR3 in amino acids: CSARDTTGEGDKQYF. The CDR3, as DNA: TGCAGCGCTAGAGATACAACGGGAGAGGGAGATAAGCAGTATTTT.

This chain connects TRBV24-1 to TRBJ1-5; D not certain. The germline gives CDR1 KGHDR, CDR2 SFDVKD. The CDR3 runs to 15 residues. The V and J ends lost 4 bases and 1 base respectively, with 10 bases between them. The CDR3 nucleotides are TGTGCCACCAGTGAGGGGAGTTGGAGCAATCAGCCCCAGCATTTT. This sequence encodes CATSEGSWSNQPQHF.

Turning to this clonotype: Relative to the germline gene, one junction end is altered; a read error may explain this. V is TRBV6-6 and J is TRBJ2-1; a possible D gene is TRBD2 (6 bases). This CDR3 contains 15 residues. From germline, CDR1 is MNHNY and CDR2 SVGAGI (reference sequence). The chain's CDR3 is CVSRTLAGRDCEQFF. CDR3 DNA sequence: TGTGTCAGCAGGACCCTGGCGGGACGGGACTGTGAGCAGTTCTTC.